Listed here are 10 T cell receptor beta chains from one sample, sequenced in a study of beta chain features in type 1 diabetes. All of the isolated RNA was reverse transcribed, so expressed TCRB transcripts were sequenced. Using immunoSEQ multiplex PCR, the repertoire was profiled, and TCRdb retains in-frame clones only, with some absent. There are about 930,000 clones in the sample; 17% occur only once, and about 0.02% lies in the top ten. Specimen: naive CD4+ T cells from blood. These receptors came from a woman aged 18-29 years in good health.

This clone was seen more than once but under ten times. The chain links TRBV14 to TRBJ2-7; TRBD2 matches 9 bases. With 6 bases clipped from V and 2 bases from J, the junction kept 8 bases outside the gene matches. Germline lookup yields CDR1 SGHDN and CDR2 FVKESK. The length of the CDR3 is 15 residues. CDR3: CASRNSGSQPYEQYF. The CDR3 DNA reads as TGTGCCAGCAGGAATAGCGGGAGTCAACCCTACGAGCAGTACTTC.

The chain combines TRBV4-2 with TRBJ1-2; weak D call: TRBD1 (5 bases). Trimming took off 4 bases at V and 0 bases at J, with 15 bases between the two ends. The CDR3 runs to 16 residues. Germline CDR1 is LGHNA and CDR2 is YNFKEQ. The CDR3 reads CASSRGGDEANYGYTF. The DNA of the CDR3 is TGTGCCAGCAGCCGTGGGGGAGACGAAGCTAACTATGGCTACACCTTC.

This chain joins TRBV6-5 and TRBJ1-2, with 8 nucleotides matching TRBD1. Per the germline V gene, CDR1 is MNHEY and CDR2 is SVGAGI. V lost 2 bases and J lost 1; bases outside the gene matches: 3. The CDR3 contains 15 residues. The CDR3, as DNA: TGTGCCAGCAGTTACGGGACAGGAGTTAACTATGGCTACACCTTC. It specifies CASSYGTGVNYGYTF.

As DNA, the CDR3 is TGTGCCAGCAGTTTTGGTTTGTCCTATGGCTACACCTTC. Protein: CASSFGLSYGYTF. The chain links TRBV28 to TRBJ1-2; D call uncertain. Germline-derived CDR1 and CDR2 are MDHEN and SYDVKM. The CDR3 spans 13 residues. Trimming removed 3 bases from V and 4 bases from J, with 9 bases in between.

This clone turned up a few times. The chain combines TRBV7-3 with TRBJ2-5; D is ambiguous. Germline V gene sequence: CDR1 SGHTA, CDR2 FQGTGA. This CDR3 region has 13 residues. V lost 2 bases to trimming and J lost 3 bases, with 7 bases between them. CDR3 in DNA: TGTGCCAGCAGCTTAGACAAGGAAGAGACCCAGTACTTC. It encodes CASSLDKEETQYF.

The chain couples TRBV6-6 to TRBJ2-7; no firm D call. Trimming took 2 bases from V and 1 from J, leaving 9 bases between them. The CDR3 is made up of 14 amino acids. CDR1 and CDR2 from the germline V gene are MNHNY and SVGAGI (reference sequence). CDR3 loop: CASSYVPGSYEQYF. The CDR3 nucleotides read TGTGCCAGCAGTTACGTTCCCGGGTCCTACGAGCAGTACTTC.

The chain is built from TRBV5-6 and TRBJ2-2; the D gene is possibly TRBD2 (7 bases). The V end was cut by 4 bases, the J end by 7 bases, with 26 bases between. The germline V gene encodes CDR1 SGHDT and CDR2 YYEEEE. The CDR3 has 18 amino acids. Written as DNA, the CDR3 is TGTGCCAGCAGCACCCCACGCCGGGGGGCAGGGAAGGACGGGGAGCTGTTTTTT. Its translation: CASSTPRRGAGKDGELFF.

This clone turned up a few times. The gene calls are TRBV4-3 and TRBJ2-1; D unclear. With 3 bases removed from V and 5 bases from J, the gap between germline ends came to 8 bases. Germline CDR1 and CDR2: LGHNA and YSLEER. CDR3 length: 13 amino acids. The CDR3 sequence: CASSQLLNNEQFF. CDR3 in DNA: TGCGCCAGCAGCCAGCTATTGAACAATGAGCAGTTCTTC.

This clone was counted a few times. The V and J genes are TRBV29-1 and TRBJ2-7; D might be TRBD2 (5 bases). V shed 3 bases and J shed 5 bases, with 14 bases lying between them. CDR1 is SQVTM, CDR2 ANQGSEA, per germline. The CDR3 length is 13 residues. CDR3 sequence: CSVEVDAGNEQYF. The CDR3 DNA is TGCAGCGTTGAGGTCGACGCGGGCAACGAGCAGTACTTC.

This clone was observed a few times. The chain employs TRBV19 and TRBJ2-1; TRBD2 matches 9 bases. The CDR3 sequence is 15 residues long. Trimming took 4 bases from V and 4 from J; bases not matched to a gene: 5. CDR1 is LNHDA and CDR2 is SQIVND in the germline V gene (reference sequence). The CDR3 is CASSNLAGRYNEQFF. The CDR3 DNA is TGTGCCAGTAGTAATCTAGCGGGAAGATACAATGAGCAGTTCTTC.